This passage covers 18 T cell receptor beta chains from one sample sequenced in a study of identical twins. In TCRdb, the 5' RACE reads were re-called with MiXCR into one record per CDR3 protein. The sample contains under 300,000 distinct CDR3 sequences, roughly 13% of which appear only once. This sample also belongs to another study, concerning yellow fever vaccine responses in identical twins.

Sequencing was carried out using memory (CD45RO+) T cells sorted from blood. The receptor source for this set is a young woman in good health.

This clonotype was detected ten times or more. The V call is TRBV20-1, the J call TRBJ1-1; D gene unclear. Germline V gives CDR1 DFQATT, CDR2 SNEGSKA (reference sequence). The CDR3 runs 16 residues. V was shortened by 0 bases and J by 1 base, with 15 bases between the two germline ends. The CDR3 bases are TGCAGTGCTAGAGATTATTTAGCACAGCAGAACACTGAAGCTTTCTTT. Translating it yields CSARDYLAQQNTEAFF.

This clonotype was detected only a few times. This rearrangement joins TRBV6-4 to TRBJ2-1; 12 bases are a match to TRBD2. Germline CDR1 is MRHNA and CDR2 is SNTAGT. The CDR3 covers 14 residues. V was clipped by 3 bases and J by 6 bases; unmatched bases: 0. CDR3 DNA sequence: TGTGCCAGCAGTGAGACTAGCGGGGGCAATGAGCAGTTCTTC. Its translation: CASSETSGGNEQFF.

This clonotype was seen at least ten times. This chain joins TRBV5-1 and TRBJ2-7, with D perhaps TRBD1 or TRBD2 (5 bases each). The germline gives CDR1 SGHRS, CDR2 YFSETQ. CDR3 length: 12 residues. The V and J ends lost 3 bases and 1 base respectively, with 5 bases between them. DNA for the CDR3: TGCGCCAGCAGCTGGGGGTCCTACGAGCAGTACTTC. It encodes CASSWGSYEQYF.

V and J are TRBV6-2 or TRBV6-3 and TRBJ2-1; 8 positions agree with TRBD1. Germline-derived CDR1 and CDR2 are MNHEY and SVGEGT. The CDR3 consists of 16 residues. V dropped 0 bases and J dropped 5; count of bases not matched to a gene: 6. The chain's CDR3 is CASSYSPDRANNEQFF. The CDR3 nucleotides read TGTGCCAGCAGTTACTCCCCGGACAGGGCTAACAATGAGCAGTTCTTC.

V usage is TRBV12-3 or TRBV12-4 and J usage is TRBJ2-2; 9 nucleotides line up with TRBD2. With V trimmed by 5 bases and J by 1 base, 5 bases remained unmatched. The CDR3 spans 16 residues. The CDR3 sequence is CASSPLAGRNTGELFF. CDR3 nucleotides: TGTGCCAGCAGTCCACTAGCGGGTCGGAACACCGGGGAGCTGTTTTTT.

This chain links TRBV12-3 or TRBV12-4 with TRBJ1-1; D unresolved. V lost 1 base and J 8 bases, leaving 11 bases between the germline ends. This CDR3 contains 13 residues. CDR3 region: CASSLEPFGEAFF. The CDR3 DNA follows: TGTGCCAGCAGTTTAGAGCCCTTCGGGGAAGCTTTCTTT.

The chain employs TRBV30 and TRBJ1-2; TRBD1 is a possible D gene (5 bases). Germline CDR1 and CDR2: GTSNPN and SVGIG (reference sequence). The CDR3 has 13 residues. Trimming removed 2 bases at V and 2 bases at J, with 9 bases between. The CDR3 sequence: CAWSYQGNYGYTF. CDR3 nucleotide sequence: TGTGCCTGGAGTTATCAGGGAAACTATGGCTACACCTTC.

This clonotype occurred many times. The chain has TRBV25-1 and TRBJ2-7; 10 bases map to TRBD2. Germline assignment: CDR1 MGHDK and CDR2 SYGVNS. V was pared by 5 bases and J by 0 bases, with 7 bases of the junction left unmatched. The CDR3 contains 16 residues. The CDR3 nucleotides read TGTGCCAGCAGTTCCCTAGCGGGGGAAAACTCCTACGAGCAGTACTTC. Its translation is CASSSLAGENSYEQYF.

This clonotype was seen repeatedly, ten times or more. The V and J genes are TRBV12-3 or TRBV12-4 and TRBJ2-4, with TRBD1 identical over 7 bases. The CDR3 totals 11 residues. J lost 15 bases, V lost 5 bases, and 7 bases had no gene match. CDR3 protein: CASSQTGTAYF. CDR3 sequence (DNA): TGTGCCAGCAGTCAAACCGGGACAGCGTACTTC.

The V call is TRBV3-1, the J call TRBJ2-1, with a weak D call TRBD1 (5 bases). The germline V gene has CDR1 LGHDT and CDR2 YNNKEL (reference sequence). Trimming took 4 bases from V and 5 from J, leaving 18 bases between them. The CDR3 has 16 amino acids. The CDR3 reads CASSRGFLGSDNEQFF. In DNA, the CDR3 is TGTGCCAGCAGCCGGGGCTTCCTGGGATCGGACAATGAGCAGTTCTTC.

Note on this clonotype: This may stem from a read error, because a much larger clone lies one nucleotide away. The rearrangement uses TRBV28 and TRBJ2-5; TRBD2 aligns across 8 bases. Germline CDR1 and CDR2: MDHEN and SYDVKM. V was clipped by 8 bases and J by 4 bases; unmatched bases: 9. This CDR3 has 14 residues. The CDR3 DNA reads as TGTGCCAGCGGTTCGGTAGCGGGGAGAGAGACCCAGTACTTC. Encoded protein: CASGSVAGRETQYF.

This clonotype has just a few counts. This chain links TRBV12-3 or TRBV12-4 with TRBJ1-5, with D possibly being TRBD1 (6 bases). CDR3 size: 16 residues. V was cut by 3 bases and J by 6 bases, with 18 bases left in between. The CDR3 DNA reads TGTGCCAGCAGTTTTCCCAGGGCAGGGGTGACTCAGCCCCAGCATTTT. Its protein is CASSFPRAGVTQPQHF.

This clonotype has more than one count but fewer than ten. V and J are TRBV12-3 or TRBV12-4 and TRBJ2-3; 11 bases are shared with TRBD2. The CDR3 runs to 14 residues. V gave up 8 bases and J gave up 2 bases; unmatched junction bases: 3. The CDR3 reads CASYSGGDTDTQYF. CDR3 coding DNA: TGTGCCAGCTATAGCGGGGGGGACACAGATACGCAGTATTTT.

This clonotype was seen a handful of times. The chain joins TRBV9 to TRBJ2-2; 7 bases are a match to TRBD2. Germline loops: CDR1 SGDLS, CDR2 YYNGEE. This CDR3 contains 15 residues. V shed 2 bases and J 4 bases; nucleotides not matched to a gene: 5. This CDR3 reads CASSVLGGGTGELFF. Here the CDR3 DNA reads TGTGCCAGCAGCGTTCTTGGGGGGGGCACCGGGGAGCTGTTTTTT.

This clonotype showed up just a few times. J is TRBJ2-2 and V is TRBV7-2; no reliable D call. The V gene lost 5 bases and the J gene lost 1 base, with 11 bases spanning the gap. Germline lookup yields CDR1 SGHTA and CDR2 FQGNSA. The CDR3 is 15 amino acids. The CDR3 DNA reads TGTGCCAGCAGCGCTGGGTGGGGGAACACCGGGGAGCTGTTTTTT. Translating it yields CASSAGWGNTGELFF.

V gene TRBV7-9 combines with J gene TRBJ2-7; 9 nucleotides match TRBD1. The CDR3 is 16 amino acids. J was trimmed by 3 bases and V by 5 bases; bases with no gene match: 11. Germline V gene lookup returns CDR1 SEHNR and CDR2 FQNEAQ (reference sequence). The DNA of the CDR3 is TGTGCCAGCAGCAGAGGACAGGGGAGTTTAAACTACGAGCAGTACTTC. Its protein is CASSRGQGSLNYEQYF.

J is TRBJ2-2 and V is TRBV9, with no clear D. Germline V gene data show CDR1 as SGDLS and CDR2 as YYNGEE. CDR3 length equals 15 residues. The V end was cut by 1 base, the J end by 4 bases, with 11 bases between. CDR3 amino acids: CASSVLDGPTGELFF. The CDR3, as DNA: TGTGCCAGCAGCGTATTGGACGGACCCACCGGGGAGCTGTTTTTT. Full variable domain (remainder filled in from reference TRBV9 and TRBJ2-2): DSGVTQTPKHLITATGQRVTLRCSPRSGDLSVYWYQQSLDQGLQFLIQYYNGEERAKGNILERFSAQQFPDLHSELNLSSLELGDSALYFCASSVLDGPTGELFFGEGSRLTVL.

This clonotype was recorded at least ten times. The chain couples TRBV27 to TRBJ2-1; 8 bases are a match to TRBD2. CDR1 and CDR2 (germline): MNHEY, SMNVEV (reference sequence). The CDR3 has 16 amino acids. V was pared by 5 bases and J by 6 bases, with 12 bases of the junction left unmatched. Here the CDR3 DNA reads TGTGCCAGCAGTCCCCCCCCGAGCGGGAGTTTCAATGAGCAGTTCTTC. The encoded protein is CASSPPPSGSFNEQFF.